This TCR beta chain was documented in a study of OX40 agonist ivuxolimab in advanced cancers. Study summary: People in dose escalation had one of these cancers: hepatocellular carcinoma, melanoma, renal cell or head and neck cancer.

In germline, CDR1 is MNHEY, CDR2 SVGAGI. Trimming shortened V by 0 bases and J by 7 bases, and 7 bases separated the two germline ends. This CDR3 comprises 12 residues. Study outcomes and limitations: Specificity for antigen went undetermined in the expanded peripheral T cells.

Concerning this clone itself: Antigen specificity is unknown.

Produced via immunoSEQ multiplex PCR; TCRdb's table is partial and in-frame only. The profile covers 100,000 to 150,000 clones, with roughly 95% appearing a single time and over 0.15% taken by the ten largest. The material sequenced was CD4+ or CD8+ T cells sorted from blood, taken in a trial of the OX40 agonist ivuxolimab. The TCR comes from an adult with an advanced solid tumor such as melanoma, head and neck, liver or kidney cancer. The chain combines TRBV6-5 with TRBJ2-7; D is unclear. CDR3 in amino acids: CASSYSTGEQYF. DNA for the CDR3: TGTGCCAGCAGTTACTCGACGGGTGAGCAGTACTTC.